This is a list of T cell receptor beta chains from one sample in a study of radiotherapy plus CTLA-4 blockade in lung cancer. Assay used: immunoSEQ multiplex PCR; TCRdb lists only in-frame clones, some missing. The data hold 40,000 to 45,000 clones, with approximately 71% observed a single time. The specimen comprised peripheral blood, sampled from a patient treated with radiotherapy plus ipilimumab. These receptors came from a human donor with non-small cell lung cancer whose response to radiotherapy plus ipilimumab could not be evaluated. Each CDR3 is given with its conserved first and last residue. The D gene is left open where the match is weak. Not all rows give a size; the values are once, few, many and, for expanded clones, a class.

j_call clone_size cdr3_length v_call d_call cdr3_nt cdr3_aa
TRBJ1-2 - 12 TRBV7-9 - TGTGCCAGCAGCACCTATCTGGATGGCTACACCTTC CASSTYLDGYTF
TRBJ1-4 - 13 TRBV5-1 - TGCGCCAGTTCTACGGGAGACAATGAAAAACTGTTTTTT CASSTGDNEKLFF
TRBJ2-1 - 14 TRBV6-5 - TGTGCCAGCAGTCCCGGGACTTCCTACAATGAGCAGTTCTTC CASSPGTSYNEQFF
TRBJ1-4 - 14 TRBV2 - TGTGCCAGCAGTGACGGCAGGACTAATGAAAAACTGTTTTTT CASSDGRTNEKLFF
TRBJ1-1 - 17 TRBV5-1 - TGCGCCAGCAGCTTGGTTTTGGCGGGGGATTTGAACACTGAAGCTTTCTTT CASSLVLAGDLNTEAFF
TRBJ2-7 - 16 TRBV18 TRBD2 TGTGCCAGCTCACCGACCCCGACTAGCGAACCCCACGAGCAGTACTTC CASSPTPTSEPHEQYF
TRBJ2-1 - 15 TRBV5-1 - TGCGCCAGCAGCTCTCAGGGGCATAAAGACAATGAGCAGTTCTTC CASSSQGHKDNEQFF
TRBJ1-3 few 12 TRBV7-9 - TGTGCCAGCAGCTCCCTCCGGGACACCATATATTTT CASSSLRDTIYF
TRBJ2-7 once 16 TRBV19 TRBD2 TGTGCCAGTAGTTCCGGGACTAGCGGGAGTAGCTTCGAGCAGTACTTC CASSSGTSGSSFEQYF
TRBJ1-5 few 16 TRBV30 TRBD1 TGTGCCTGGACCGAAGCAGGGGGCCGTATCAGACAGCCCCAGCATTTT CAWTEAGGRIRQPQHF
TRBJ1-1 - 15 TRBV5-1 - TGCGCCAGCAGCTTGGGAGTGGACTTGAACACTGAAGCTTTCTTT CASSLGVDLNTEAFF
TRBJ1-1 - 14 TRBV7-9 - TGTGCCAGCAGCTTCTCACAGGGTTCTTCTGAAGCTTTCTTT CASSFSQGSSEAFF
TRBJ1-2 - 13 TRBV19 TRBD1 TGTGCCAGTAACGTAAAGGGGGCTAATGGCTACACCTTC CASNVKGANGYTF
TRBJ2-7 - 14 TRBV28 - TGTGCCAGCAAAGTAGGGACGGACTACTACGAGCAGTACTTC CASKVGTDYYEQYF
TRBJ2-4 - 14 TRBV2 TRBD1 TGTGCCAGCAGTGCCACTACAGGGGAGAGCATTCAGTACTTC CASSATTGESIQYF
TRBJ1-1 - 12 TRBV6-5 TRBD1 TGTGCCAGCAGTTATAGAACAGGGGTAGCTTTCTTT CASSYRTGVAFF